This TCR beta chain was captured in a study of identical twins. This clonotype appeared many times. The antigen is unknown. From the 5' RACE reads, TCRdb called clonotypes with MiXCR, one entry per CDR3 protein. This sample has a few hundred thousand distinct CDR3 sequences, with 9.6% found just once. General study points: Whereas memory repertoires showed no such difference, abundant cord blood beta clonotypes carried fewer insertions.

The same data also contributed to another study, on yellow fever vaccine responses in identical twins.

The source is a woman aged 18-29 years in good health. The sample comprised PBMCs.

Here the CDR3 DNA reads TGCGCCAGCAGCTTGGGTCTGGGACAGGGGTTGGACACTGAAGCTTTCTTT. Its protein product is CASSLGLGQGLDTEAFF. The chain is built from TRBV5-1 and TRBJ1-1, with TRBD1 identical over 10 bases. The CDR3 contains 17 residues. Per the germline V gene, CDR1 is SGHRS and CDR2 is YFSETQ. Trimming removed 0 bases from V and 3 bases from J; junction bases left unmatched: 8.